This TCR beta chain was found in a study of T cell responses to AZD1222 COVID-19 vaccine. Trimming shortened V by 5 bases and J by 0 bases, and 10 bases separated the two germline ends. There are 14 residues in the CDR3. Germline CDR1 is SGHTA and CDR2 is FQGTGA. This clone has just a few counts. TCRdb keeps only in-frame clones here, not all; method: immunoSEQ multiplex PCR. This table has about 140,000 clones, about 92% appearing once. The genes are TRBV7-3 and TRBJ2-5; D remains ambiguous. The sequence was obtained from an adult in good health. The sample was peripheral blood, taken on day 0 of AZD1222 vaccination. The CDR3 DNA reads TGTGCCAGCAGCCTGAGGCACCACCAAGAGACCCAGTACTTC. As protein: CASSLRHHQETQYF.